This T cell receptor beta chain was observed in a study of T cells in localized non-small cell lung cancer. This CDR3 region has 14 residues. Trimming removed 4 bases from V and 4 bases from J, with 10 bases in between. Germline V gives CDR1 SNHLY, CDR2 FYNNEI. Repertoires were generated with immunoSEQ multiplex PCR, while TCRdb's copy carries only in-frame clones and drops some. The profile shows 10,000 to 15,000 clones, approximately 80% of them singletons. This specimen consisted of peripheral blood, obtained before any cancer treatment. The V call is TRBV2, the J call TRBJ1-4; maybe TRBD1 (5 bases). This clonotype was sampled from a male donor aged 60 or over with stage I squamous cell lung carcinoma. The CDR3 sequence: CASSGSGLNEKLFF. The CDR3 nucleotides are TGTGCCAGCAGTGGTTCGGGACTTAATGAAAAACTGTTTTTT.